This TCR beta chain came from a study of beta chain features in type 1 diabetes. Isolation of CD4+ naive, central memory, regulatory and stem cell-like memory cells was achieved by sorting via CD45RO/CCR7/CD25/CD127/CD95/CD27. The CDR3 totals 15 residues. The V gene lost 1 base and the J gene lost 7 bases, with 14 bases spanning the gap. Germline CDR1 and CDR2: MDHEN and SYDVKM. As every portion of the isolated RNA was reverse transcribed, the sequencing read expressed TCRB transcripts. Clones were sequenced by immunoSEQ multiplex PCR, and TCRdb holds only the in-frame ones, with some missing. The sample includes under 300,000 clones, roughly 8% of them seen just once.

This receptor was obtained from a woman between 18 and 29 years old in good health. The chain has TRBV28 and TRBJ1-5; D is undetermined. The material sequenced was central memory CD4+ T cells from blood. Written as DNA, the CDR3 is TGTGCCAGCAGTTTATCGGCCGGGATGGTCCAGCCCCAGCATTTT. It specifies CASSLSAGMVQPQHF.